This T cell receptor (beta chain) was captured in a study of cytomegalovirus exposure and HLA in healthy donors. The PCR had 60 Vbeta and 13 Jbeta primers. Under the authors' procedure: Later work found tens of millions of unique TCR beta chains, with roughly 11 million shared. Assay used: immunoSEQ multiplex PCR; TCRdb lists only in-frame clones, some missing. V and J calls and clone size follow that table, whereas D and trimming were derived from the DNA. Here the sample spans about 120,000 clones, under 85% being singletons. Germline lookup yields CDR1 SNHLY and CDR2 FYNNEI. The CDR3 spans 16 residues. The ends lost 4 bases at V and 5 bases at J; junction bases unmatched: 11. In the case of this clone: Its antigen remains unidentified.

Broader study findings: As immune exposure information, only CMV serostatus was available. HLA restriction was apparent for most CMV-associated TCR beta chains in a later analysis. Later analysis demonstrated an association between a missense DCLRE1C variant and TCR beta V- and J-gene trimming.

Input material: PBMCs. The chain uses TRBV2 and TRBJ2-7; TRBD2 matches at 10 bases. The receptor was derived from a woman aged 18-30 years in good health and CMV-seronegative. CDR3 in DNA: TGTGCCAGCAGTGGTATAGCGGGGGGATCTTCCGACGAGCAGTACTTC. Protein product: CASSGIAGGSSDEQYF. Full variable domain (outside the CDR3, taken from reference TRBV2 and TRBJ2-7): EPEVTQTPSHQVTQMGQEVILRCVPISNHLYFYWYRQILGQKVEFLVSFYNNEISEKSEIFDDQFSVERPDGSNFTLKIRSTKLEDSAMYFCASSGIAGGSSDEQYFGPGTRLTVT.